This note documents a single T cell receptor (beta chain) sequence. Its antigen is as yet unknown. This sample was taken from a study of cytotoxic CD8 clonotypes in ibrutinib-treated CLL. The CDR3 has 13 residues. Between the trimmed V and J ends, which lost 2 bases and 3 bases, there was a span of 8 bases. CDR1 and CDR2 from the germline V gene are LGHNA and YNFKEQ. TCRdb's copy holds only in-frame clones and misses some; the assay was immunoSEQ multiplex PCR. The sample consists of just over 200,000 clones, more than 65% of them appearing once. General study findings and limits: Treatment left the uncommon public clonotypes either contracted or stable in frequency. Clonality rose at ibrutinib response and fell back toward baseline at progression.

This receptor was obtained from a human donor with chronic lymphocytic leukemia. Sequencing used PBMCs, obtained after 12 months of ibrutinib treatment. The J gene is TRBJ2-7, the V gene TRBV4-2; D uncertain. The CDR3: CASSQFPGYEQYF. The CDR3 nucleotides read TGTGCCAGCAGCCAATTCCCGGGCTACGAGCAGTACTTC.